This is a list of T cell receptor beta chains from one sample in a study of control samples from healthy donors and cancer patients. TCRdb's copy holds only in-frame clones and misses some; the assay was immunoSEQ multiplex PCR. Here the sample spans 100,000 to 150,000 clones, over 85% being singletons. Sequencing was performed on PBMCs. The receptors shown here come from a man aged 45-65 years with head and neck cancer. The CDR3 runs from the conserved cysteine through the conserved F or W. Fields, in order: D gene, clone size, J gene, V gene, CDR3 protein, CDR3 DNA. The D gene is left open where the match is weak. Clone sizes are given selectively: once, few, many, or a class where the clone is expanded.

-,-,TRBJ1-4,TRBV15,CATSRDREVTEKLFF,TGTGCCACCAGCAGAGATCGGGAGGTAACCGAAAAACTGTTTTTT
-,-,TRBJ2-1,TRBV5-1,CASSVGGNEQFF,TGCGCCAGCAGCGTAGGGGGTAATGAGCAGTTCTTC
TRBD1,-,TRBJ1-2,TRBV15,CATSTSTGFYGYTF,TGTGCCACCAGCACTTCGACAGGGTTCTATGGCTACACCTTC
TRBD2,-,TRBJ2-1,TRBV7-9,CASSTGLVNEQFF,TGTGCCAGCAGTACGGGACTAGTAAATGAGCAGTTCTTC
TRBD1,-,TRBJ2-1,TRBV15,CATSSGRDRGLSEQFF,TGTGCCACCAGCAGCGGCCGGGACAGGGGGCTAAGTGAGCAGTTCTTC
-,-,TRBJ2-1,TRBV12-3/TRBV12-4,CASRAPSYNEQFF,TGTGCCAGCAGGGCCCCCTCCTACAATGAGCAGTTCTTC
-,-,TRBJ1-2,TRBV6-5,CATLPDLSYYGYTF,TGTGCCACCTTGCCGGACCTTTCATACTATGGCTACACCTTC
-,-,TRBJ2-5,TRBV7-3,CASSLERLETQYF,TGTGCCAGCAGCCTAGAGCGTTTAGAGACCCAGTACTTC
-,-,TRBJ2-1,TRBV28,CASSLSGYNEQFF,TGTGCCAGCAGTTTAAGCGGCTACAATGAGCAGTTCTTC
TRBD2,-,TRBJ2-7,TRBV11-1,CASSSGLAESEQYF,TGTGCCAGCAGTTCTGGACTAGCGGAGTCCGAGCAGTACTTC
TRBD1,-,TRBJ1-1,TRBV27,CASSLSGTGNTEAFF,TGTGCCAGCAGTTTAAGTGGGACAGGTAACACTGAAGCTTTCTTT
-,-,TRBJ1-2,TRBV30,CAWSVLESGYTF,TGTGCCTGGAGTGTACTAGAGAGTGGCTACACCTTC
TRBD2,-,TRBJ2-1,TRBV9,CASSAGTSRNNEQFF,TGTGCCAGCAGCGCCGGGACTAGCAGAAACAATGAGCAGTTCTTC
-,-,TRBJ2-7,TRBV4-1,CASSTRDEQYF,TGCGCCAGCAGCACCCGGGATGAGCAGTACTTC
TRBD2,-,TRBJ2-3,TRBV6-2/TRBV6-3,CASSPSGRAANTDTQYF,TGTGCCAGCAGCCCTAGCGGGAGGGCCGCAAACACAGATACGCAGTATTTT
-,-,TRBJ1-1,TRBV5-4,CASSLEGRVDTEAFF,TGTGCCAGCAGCTTGGAGGGCAGGGTCGACACTGAAGCTTTCTTT
TRBD1,-,TRBJ2-7,TRBV5-4,CASSFDRGEQYF,TGTGCCAGCAGCTTCGACAGGGGCGAGCAGTACTTC
-,-,TRBJ2-3,TRBV27,CASSLRFHFGYTDTQYF,TGTGCCAGCAGTCTTAGGTTCCATTTTGGATACACAGATACGCAGTATTTT
-,-,TRBJ2-5,TRBV19,CASTPRWRGRGIETQYF,TGTGCCAGCACCCCTCGATGGAGGGGGCGAGGGATAGAGACCCAGTACTTC
-,-,TRBJ1-6,TRBV3-1/TRBV3-2,CASSQEGARSPLHF,TGTGCCAGCAGCCAAGAGGGGGCGAGATCACCCCTCCACTTT
TRBD1,once,TRBJ1-6,TRBV7-9,CASSLGQGVNSPLHF,TGTGCCAGCAGCTTAGGGCAGGGGGTAAATTCACCCCTCCACTTT
-,-,TRBJ1-5,TRBV7-9,CASSLGNQPQHF,TGTGCCAGCAGCTTGGGCAATCAGCCCCAGCATTTT
-,-,TRBJ1-4,TRBV5-1,CASSATGSGNEKLFF,TGCGCCAGCAGCGCTACAGGCTCGGGTAATGAAAAACTGTTTTTT
TRBD2,-,TRBJ2-3,TRBV5-1,CASSPMTSATDTQYF,TGCGCCAGCAGTCCGATGACTAGCGCCACAGATACGCAGTATTTT
-,-,TRBJ2-2,TRBV28,CASKLRNTGELFF,TGTGCCAGCAAACTTAGAAACACCGGGGAGCTGTTTTTT
-,-,TRBJ2-1,TRBV9,CASSRGDNEQFF,TGTGCCAGCAGTAGGGGGGACAATGAGCAGTTCTTC
-,-,TRBJ2-3,TRBV6-5,CASSYSTERSTDTQYF,TGTGCCAGCAGTTACTCGACAGAGAGAAGCACAGATACGCAGTATTTT
TRBD1,-,TRBJ1-1,TRBV27,CASSYRDRGGEAFF,TGTGCCAGCAGTTACCGGGACAGGGGAGGTGAAGCTTTCTTT
-,-,TRBJ2-2,TRBV2,CASSQGPELFF,TGTGCCAGCAGTCAGGGGCCCGAGCTGTTTTTT
-,-,TRBJ2-7,TRBV28,CASSPWAQDNYEQYF,TGTGCCAGCAGTCCCTGGGCTCAAGATAACTACGAGCAGTACTTC
-,-,TRBJ2-1,TRBV29-1,CSVGGGSSYNEQFF,TGCAGCGTTGGGGGAGGAAGCTCCTACAATGAGCAGTTCTTC
-,-,TRBJ1-2,TRBV7-2,CASSPGAEYPYGYTF,TGTGCCAGCAGCCCCGGGGCGGAGTACCCCTATGGCTACACCTTC
-,-,TRBJ2-2,TRBV6-5,CASSYRASGELFF,TGTGCCAGCAGTTATCGTGCATCCGGGGAGCTGTTTTTT
TRBD1,few,TRBJ1-5,TRBV12-3/TRBV12-4,CASSQDRDQPQHF,TGTGCCAGCAGCCAGGACAGGGATCAGCCCCAGCATTTT
-,once,TRBJ1-2,TRBV6-5,CASRAGGKSYGYTF,TGTGCCAGCAGGGCGGGGGGTAAGAGCTATGGCTACACCTTC
TRBD1,-,TRBJ2-5,TRBV28,CASSSGQGETQYF,TGTGCCAGCAGTTCGGGACAGGGAGAGACCCAGTACTTC
-,-,TRBJ2-1,TRBV19,CASSITGGEAGVPYNEQFF,TGTGCCAGTAGTATCACAGGGGGAGAAGCGGGAGTCCCTTACAATGAGCAGTTCTTC
-,-,TRBJ1-1,TRBV5-1,CASRGQGDPRGVNTEAFF,TGCGCCAGCAGGGGACAAGGGGATCCAAGAGGGGTTAACACTGAAGCTTTCTTT
TRBD2,-,TRBJ2-1,TRBV27,CASSELAGPYNEQFF,TGTGCCAGCAGTGAACTAGCGGGACCCTACAATGAGCAGTTCTTC
TRBD1,-,TRBJ1-2,TRBV27,CASSLSPGGSHGYTF,TGTGCCAGCAGTTTATCGCCAGGGGGAAGTCATGGCTACACCTTC
-,-,TRBJ1-5,TRBV5-4,CVTSGWGSNQPQHF,TGTGTAACCTCAGGTTGGGGAAGCAATCAGCCCCAGCATTTT
-,few,TRBJ2-7,TRBV3-1/TRBV3-2,CASSQDLSGRYYEQYF,TGTGCCAGCAGCCAAGATCTGTCCGGACGGTATTACGAGCAGTACTTC
-,-,TRBJ2-7,TRBV29-1,CSVHADSYEQYF,TGCAGCGTTCACGCGGACAGCTACGAGCAGTACTTC
TRBD1,-,TRBJ1-4,TRBV3-1/TRBV3-2,CASSQRTGRGMWKLFF,TGTGCCAGCAGCCAAAGGACAGGGAGGGGAATGTGGAAACTGTTTTTT
-,-,TRBJ2-3,TRBV6-5,CASSPYDPPYTQYF,TGTGCCAGCAGTCCATACGACCCCCCTTATACGCAGTATTTT
-,-,TRBJ1-1,TRBV12-3/TRBV12-4,CASTLHENTEAFF,TGTGCCAGCACCTTACACGAGAACACTGAAGCTTTCTTT
TRBD2,-,TRBJ2-7,TRBV10-3,CAISGGTSSYEQYF,TGTGCCATCAGTGGCGGGACTAGCAGCTACGAGCAGTACTTC
TRBD1,once,TRBJ1-2,TRBV3-1/TRBV3-2,CASSHRGDSYGYTF,TGTGCCAGCAGCCACCGTGGGGACAGCTATGGCTACACCTTC